One and the same sample provided the 8 T cell receptor beta chains below, sequenced in a study of molecular identifiers for immune sequencing clone quantification. TCRdb re-called the PCR reads through MiXCR, storing one row per CDR3 protein. The repertoire holds 250,000 to 400,000 distinct CDR3 sequences, with over 20% as singletons. The specimen sequenced was naive CD8+ T cells from blood, with Jurkat cell RNA spiked in. The subset denotes: FACS-sorted CD8+CD4-CCR7+CD45RA+ naive T cells. The source of these receptors is a human donor in good health. Some libraries in this study had Jurkat cell RNA spiked in.

This clonotype appeared a few times. This rearrangement joins TRBV6-5 to TRBJ2-5, with D uncertain. There are 13 residues in the CDR3. The germline CDR1 and CDR2 sequences are MNHEY and SVGAGI. The V end was cut by 3 bases, the J end by 2 bases, with 7 bases between. The CDR3 region has the DNA TGTGCCAGCAGTTATCCCCGACAAGAGACCCAGTACTTC. The encoded protein is CASSYPRQETQYF.

In the case of this clonotype: A much larger clone sits a single nucleotide away, making a read error possible. CDR3: CASSERGTEGTQYF. Written as DNA, the CDR3 is TGTGCCAGCAGTGAAAGAGGCACCGAAGGGACCCAGTACTTC. V gene TRBV2 combines with J gene TRBJ2-5; D uncertain. The CDR3 has 14 amino acids. V dropped 2 bases and J dropped 7 bases, with 14 bases sitting between them. CDR1 is SNHLY, CDR2 FYNNEI, per germline.

This clonotype turned up a few times. The genes are TRBV7-9 and TRBJ2-2, with a weak D call TRBD2 (6 bases). Per the germline V gene, CDR1 is SEHNR and CDR2 is FQNEAQ (reference sequence). The CDR3 runs to 17 residues. V lost 5 bases to trimming and J lost 0 bases, with 16 bases between them. The CDR3 region is CASSPGTRDPNTGELFF. DNA for the CDR3: TGTGCCAGCAGCCCCGGGACTCGAGACCCGAACACCGGGGAGCTGTTTTTT. The whole variable domain, remainder taken from reference TRBV7-9 and TRBJ2-2, is DTGVSQNPRHKITKRGQNVTFRCDPISEHNRLYWYRQTLGQGPEFLTYFQNEAQLEKSRLLSDRFSAERPKGSFSTLEIQRTEQGDSAMYLCASSPGTRDPNTGELFFGEGSRLTVL.

About this clonotype: A much bigger clone sits one base away, suggesting this may be a read error. The V call is TRBV30, the J call TRBJ2-7; D may be TRBD2 (7 bases). Germline lookup yields CDR1 GTSNPN and CDR2 SVGIG (reference sequence). The CDR3 consists of 13 residues. This chain's CDR3 is CAWRLRGGPERYF. As DNA, the CDR3 is TGTGCCTGGAGACTTAGGGGGGGGCCCGAGCGGTACTTC.

This clonotype has at least ten counts. This chain connects TRBV5-4 to TRBJ2-7; possible D gene TRBD1, 5 bases. V lost 1 base and J lost 3, with 14 bases in between. The CDR3 is made up of 15 amino acids. Germline CDR1 SGHNT, CDR2 YYREEE (reference sequence). The CDR3: CASSLPGQISYEQYF. The CDR3 DNA reads TGTGCCAGCAGCTTGCCAGGGCAGATTAGCTACGAGCAGTACTTC. The entire variable domain, with the rest obtained from reference TRBV5-4 and TRBJ2-7, is as follows: ETGVTQSPTHLIKTRGQQVTLRCSSQSGHNTVSWYQQALGQGPQFIFQYYREEENGRGNFPPRFSGLQFPNYSSELNVNALELDDSALYLCASSLPGQISYEQYFGPGTRLTVT.

Details on this clonotype: At one boundary the junction diverges from the germline segment, which might be a read error. In DNA, the CDR3 is TGTGCCAACAGCTTAGGCGGAGACATCAACGGTCAGCCCCAGCATTTT. Residues: CANSLGGDINGQPQHF. This chain links TRBV7-9 with TRBJ1-5; D ambiguous. The CDR3 spans 16 residues. Germline-derived CDR1 and CDR2 are SEHNR and FQNEAQ (reference sequence).

Regarding this clonotype: A much more abundant neighbour one base away suggests this may be a read error. This sequence joins TRBV27 and TRBJ2-7, with D perhaps given as TRBD1 or TRBD2 (5 bases each). Trimming left V 6 bases short and J 6 bases short, with 18 bases between. The CDR3 runs to 14 residues. CDR1 is MNHEY, CDR2 SMNVEV, per germline (reference sequence). The CDR3 protein is CASSPRGRYSEQYF. The CDR3 nucleotides read TGTGCCAGCAGCCCCCGGGGCAGGTATTCCGAGCAGTACTTC.

A few counts support this clonotype. The J gene is TRBJ2-3, the V gene TRBV12-3 or TRBV12-4; the D gene is possibly TRBD2 (7 bases). The V end was cut by 6 bases, the J end by 7 bases, with 20 bases between. CDR3 length: 15 residues. This CDR3 reads CASSPSGGPYNTQYF. As DNA, the CDR3 is TGTGCCAGCAGCCCCTCCGGGGGGCCGTATAATACGCAGTATTTT.